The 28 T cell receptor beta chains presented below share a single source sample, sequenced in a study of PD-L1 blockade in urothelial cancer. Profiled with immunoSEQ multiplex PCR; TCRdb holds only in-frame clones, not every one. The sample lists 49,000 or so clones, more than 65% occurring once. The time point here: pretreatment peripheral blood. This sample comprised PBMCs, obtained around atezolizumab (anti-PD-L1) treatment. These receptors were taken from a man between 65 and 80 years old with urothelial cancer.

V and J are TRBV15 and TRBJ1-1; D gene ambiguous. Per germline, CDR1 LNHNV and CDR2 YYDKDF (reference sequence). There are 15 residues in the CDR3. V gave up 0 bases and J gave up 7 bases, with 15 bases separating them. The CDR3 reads CATSRDVPGSGEAFF. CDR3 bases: TGTGCCACCAGCAGAGATGTCCCCGGGTCGGGTGAAGCTTTCTTT. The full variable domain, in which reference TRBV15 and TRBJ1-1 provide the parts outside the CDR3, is DAMVIQNPRYQVTQFGKPVTLSCSQTLNHNVMYWYQQKSSQAPKLLFHYYDKDFNNEADTPDNFQSRRPNTSFCFLDIRSPGLGDTAMYLCATSRDVPGSGEAFFGQGTRLTVV.

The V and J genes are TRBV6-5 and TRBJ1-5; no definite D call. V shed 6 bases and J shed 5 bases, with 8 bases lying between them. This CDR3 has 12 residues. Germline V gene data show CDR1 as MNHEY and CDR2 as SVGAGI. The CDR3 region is CASRAFDQPQHF. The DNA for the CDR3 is TGTGCCAGCAGAGCCTTCGATCAGCCCCAGCATTTT.

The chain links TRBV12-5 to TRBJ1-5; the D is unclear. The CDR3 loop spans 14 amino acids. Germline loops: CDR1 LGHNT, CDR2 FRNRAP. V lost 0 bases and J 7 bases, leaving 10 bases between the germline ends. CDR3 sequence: CASGLVPGVQPQHF. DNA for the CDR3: TGTGCTAGTGGTTTGGTACCCGGGGTACAGCCCCAGCATTTT.

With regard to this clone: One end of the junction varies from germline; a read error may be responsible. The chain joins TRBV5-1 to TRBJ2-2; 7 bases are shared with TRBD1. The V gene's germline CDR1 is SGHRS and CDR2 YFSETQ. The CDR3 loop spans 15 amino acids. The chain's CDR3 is CASSLETGNNGELFF. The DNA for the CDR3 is TGCGCCAGCAGCTTGGAGACAGGGAACAACGGGGAGCTGTTTTTT.

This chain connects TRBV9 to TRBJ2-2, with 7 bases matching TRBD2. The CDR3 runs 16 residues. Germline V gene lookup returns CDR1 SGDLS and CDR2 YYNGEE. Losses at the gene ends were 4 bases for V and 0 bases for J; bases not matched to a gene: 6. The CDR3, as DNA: TGTGCCAGCAGCCTGGGGGGGAGTCCGAACACCGGGGAGCTGTTTTTT. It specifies CASSLGGSPNTGELFF.

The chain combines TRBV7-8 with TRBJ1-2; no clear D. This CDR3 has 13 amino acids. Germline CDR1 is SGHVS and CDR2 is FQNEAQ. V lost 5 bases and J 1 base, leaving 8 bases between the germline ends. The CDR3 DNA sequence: TGTGCCAGCAGCGCCCAGGTTAACTATGGCTACACCTTC. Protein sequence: CASSAQVNYGYTF.

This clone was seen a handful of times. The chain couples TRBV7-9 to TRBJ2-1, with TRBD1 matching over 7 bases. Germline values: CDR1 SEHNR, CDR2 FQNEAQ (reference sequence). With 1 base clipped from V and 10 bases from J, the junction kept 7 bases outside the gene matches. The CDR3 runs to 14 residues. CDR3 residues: CASSLGTGRWEQFF. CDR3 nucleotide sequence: TGTGCCAGCAGCTTAGGGACAGGACGCTGGGAGCAGTTCTTC.

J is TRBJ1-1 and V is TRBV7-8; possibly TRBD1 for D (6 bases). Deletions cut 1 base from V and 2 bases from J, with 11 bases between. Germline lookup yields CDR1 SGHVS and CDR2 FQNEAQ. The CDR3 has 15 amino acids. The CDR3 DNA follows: TGTGCCAGCAGCTTAGAGGGGGAGATAAACACTGAAGCTTTCTTT. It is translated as CASSLEGEINTEAFF.

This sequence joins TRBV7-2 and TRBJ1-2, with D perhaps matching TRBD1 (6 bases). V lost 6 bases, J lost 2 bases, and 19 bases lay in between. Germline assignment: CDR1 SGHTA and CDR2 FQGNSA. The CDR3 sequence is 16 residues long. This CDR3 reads CASRLTGTGLNYGYTF. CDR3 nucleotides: TGTGCCAGCAGACTTACAGGGACGGGGCTAAACTATGGCTACACCTTC.

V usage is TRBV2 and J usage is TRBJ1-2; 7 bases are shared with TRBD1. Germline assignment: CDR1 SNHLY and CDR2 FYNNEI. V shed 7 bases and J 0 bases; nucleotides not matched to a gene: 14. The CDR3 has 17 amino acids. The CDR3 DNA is TGTGCCAGCACCGAATATGGACAGGCCCTCACTAACTATGGCTACACCTTC. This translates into CASTEYGQALTNYGYTF.

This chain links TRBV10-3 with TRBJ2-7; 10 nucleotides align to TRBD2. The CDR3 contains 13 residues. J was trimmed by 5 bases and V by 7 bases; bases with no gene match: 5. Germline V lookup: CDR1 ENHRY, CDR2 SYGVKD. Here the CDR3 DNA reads TGTGCCATCATGAGCGGGAGGGCCCACGAGCAGTACTTC. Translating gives CAIMSGRAHEQYF.

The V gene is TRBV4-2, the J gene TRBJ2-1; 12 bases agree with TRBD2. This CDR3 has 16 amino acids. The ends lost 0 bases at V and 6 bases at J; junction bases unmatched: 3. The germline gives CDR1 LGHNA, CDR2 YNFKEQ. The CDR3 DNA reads TGTGCCAGCAGCCAAGATGAGGGACTAGCGGGCAATGAGCAGTTCTTC. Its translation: CASSQDEGLAGNEQFF.

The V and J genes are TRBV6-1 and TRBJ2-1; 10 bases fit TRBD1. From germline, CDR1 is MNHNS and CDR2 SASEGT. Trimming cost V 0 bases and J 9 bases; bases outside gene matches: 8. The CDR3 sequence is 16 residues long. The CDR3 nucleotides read TGTGCCAGCAGTGAAGCAATGACAGGGGGCTATACTGAGCAGTTCTTC. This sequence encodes CASSEAMTGGYTEQFF.

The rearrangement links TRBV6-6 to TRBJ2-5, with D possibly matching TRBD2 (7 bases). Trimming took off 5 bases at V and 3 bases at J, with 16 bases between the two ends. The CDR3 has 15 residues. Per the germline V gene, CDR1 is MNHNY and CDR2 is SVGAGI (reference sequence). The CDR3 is CASSDRGAAEETQYF. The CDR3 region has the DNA TGTGCCAGCAGTGATCGGGGGGCAGCCGAAGAGACCCAGTACTTC.

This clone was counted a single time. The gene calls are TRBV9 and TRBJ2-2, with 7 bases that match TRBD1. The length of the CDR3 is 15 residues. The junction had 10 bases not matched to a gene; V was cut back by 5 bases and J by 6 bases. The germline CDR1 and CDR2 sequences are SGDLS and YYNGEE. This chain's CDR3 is CASRIGTDEAGELFF. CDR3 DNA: TGTGCCAGCAGGATTGGGACAGACGAGGCCGGGGAGCTGTTTTTT. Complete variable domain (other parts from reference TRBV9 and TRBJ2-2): DSGVTQTPKHLITATGQRVTLRCSPRSGDLSVYWYQQSLDQGLQFLIQYYNGEERAKGNILERFSAQQFPDLHSELNLSSLELGDSALYFCASRIGTDEAGELFFGEGSRLTVL.

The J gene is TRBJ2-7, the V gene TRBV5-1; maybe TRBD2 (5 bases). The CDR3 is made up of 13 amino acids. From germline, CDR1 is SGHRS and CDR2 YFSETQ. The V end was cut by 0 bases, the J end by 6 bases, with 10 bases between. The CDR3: CASSLEASFEQYF. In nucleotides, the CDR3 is TGCGCCAGCAGCTTGGAAGCTAGCTTCGAGCAGTACTTC.

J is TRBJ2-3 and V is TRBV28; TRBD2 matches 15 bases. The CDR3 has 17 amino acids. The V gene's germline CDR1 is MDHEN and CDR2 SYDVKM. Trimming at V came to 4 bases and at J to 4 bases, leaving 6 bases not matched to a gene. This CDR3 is CASSSGTSGRRADTQYF. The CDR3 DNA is TGTGCCAGCAGTTCTGGGACTAGCGGGAGGAGGGCAGATACGCAGTATTTT. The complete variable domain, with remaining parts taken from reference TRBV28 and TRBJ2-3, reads DVKVTQSSRYLVKRTGEKVFLECVQDMDHENMFWYRQDPGLGLRLIYFSYDVKMKEKGDIPEGYSVSREKKERFSLILESASTNQTSMYLCASSSGTSGRRADTQYFGPGTRLTVL.

The CDR3 loop is CASTNFGTVRIQYF. The CDR3, as DNA: TGTGCCAGCACGAATTTCGGGACAGTTCGGATTCAGTACTTC. This chain uses TRBV28 with TRBJ2-4, with 7 positions matching TRBD1. The germline V gene encodes CDR1 MDHEN and CDR2 SYDVKM. Trimming took 7 bases from V and 10 from J; bases not matched to a gene: 13. This CDR3 region has 14 residues.

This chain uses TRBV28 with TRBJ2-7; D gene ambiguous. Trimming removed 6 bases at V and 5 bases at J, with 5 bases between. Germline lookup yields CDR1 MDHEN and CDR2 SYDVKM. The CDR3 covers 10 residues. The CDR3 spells CASRRDEQYF. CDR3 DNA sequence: TGTGCCAGCAGGAGAGACGAGCAGTACTTC. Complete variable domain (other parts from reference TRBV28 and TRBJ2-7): DVKVTQSSRYLVKRTGEKVFLECVQDMDHENMFWYRQDPGLGLRLIYFSYDVKMKEKGDIPEGYSVSREKKERFSLILESASTNQTSMYLCASRRDEQYFGPGTRLTVT.

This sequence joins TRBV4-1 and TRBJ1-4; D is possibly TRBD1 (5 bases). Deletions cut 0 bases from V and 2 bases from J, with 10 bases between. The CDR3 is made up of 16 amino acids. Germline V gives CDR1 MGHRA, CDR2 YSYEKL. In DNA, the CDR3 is TGCGCCAGCAGCCAAGATCTCGGGGGTACTAATGAAAAACTGTTTTTT. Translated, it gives CASSQDLGGTNEKLFF.

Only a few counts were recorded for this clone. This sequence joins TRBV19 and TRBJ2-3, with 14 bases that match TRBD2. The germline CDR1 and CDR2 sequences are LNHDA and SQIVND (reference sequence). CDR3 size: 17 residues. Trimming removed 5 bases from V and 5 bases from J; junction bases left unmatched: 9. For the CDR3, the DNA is TGTGCCAGTAGTCGAGGGACTAGCGGGAGTTGGGGAGATACGCAGTATTTT. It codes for CASSRGTSGSWGDTQYF.

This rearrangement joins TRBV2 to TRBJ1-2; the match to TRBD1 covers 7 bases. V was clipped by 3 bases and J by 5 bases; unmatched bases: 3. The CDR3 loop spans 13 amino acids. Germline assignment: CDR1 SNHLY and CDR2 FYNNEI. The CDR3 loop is CASSEGRGYGYTF. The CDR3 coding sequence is TGTGCCAGCAGTGAGGGCAGGGGGTATGGCTACACCTTC.

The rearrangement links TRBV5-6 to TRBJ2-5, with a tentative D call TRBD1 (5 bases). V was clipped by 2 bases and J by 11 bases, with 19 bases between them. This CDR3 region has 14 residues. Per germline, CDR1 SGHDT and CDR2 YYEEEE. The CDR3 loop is CASSFMGFRGEQYF. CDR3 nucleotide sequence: TGTGCCAGCAGCTTCATGGGGTTTAGGGGTGAGCAGTACTTC.

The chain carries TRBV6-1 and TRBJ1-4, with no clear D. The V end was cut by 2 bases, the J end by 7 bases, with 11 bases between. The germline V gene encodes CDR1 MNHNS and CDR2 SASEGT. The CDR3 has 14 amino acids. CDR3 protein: CASSERGGFEKLFF. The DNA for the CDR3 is TGTGCCAGCAGTGAAAGAGGAGGGTTTGAAAAACTGTTTTTT.

The CDR3 sequence is CASSSPGAYNEQFF. DNA of the CDR3: TGTGCCAGCAGTTCCCCGGGAGCCTACAATGAGCAGTTCTTC. The chain recombines TRBV28 with TRBJ2-1, with D perhaps matching TRBD2 (6 bases). CDR1 is MDHEN and CDR2 is SYDVKM in the germline V gene. This CDR3 has 14 amino acids. Trimming left V 4 bases short and J 2 bases short, with 9 bases between.

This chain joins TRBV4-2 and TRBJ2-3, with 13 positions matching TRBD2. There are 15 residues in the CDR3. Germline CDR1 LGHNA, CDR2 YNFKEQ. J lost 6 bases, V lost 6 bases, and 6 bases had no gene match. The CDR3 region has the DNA TGTGCCAGCAGTCCCGGACTAGCGGGAGTCGATACGCAGTATTTT. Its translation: CASSPGLAGVDTQYF.

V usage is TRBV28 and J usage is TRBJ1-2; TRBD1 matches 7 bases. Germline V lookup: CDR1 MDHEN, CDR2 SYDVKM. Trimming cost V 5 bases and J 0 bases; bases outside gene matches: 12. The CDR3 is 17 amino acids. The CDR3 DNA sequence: TGTGCCAGCAGTCCTCGACAGGGCCTCTTGACTAACTATGGCTACACCTTC. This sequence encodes CASSPRQGLLTNYGYTF.

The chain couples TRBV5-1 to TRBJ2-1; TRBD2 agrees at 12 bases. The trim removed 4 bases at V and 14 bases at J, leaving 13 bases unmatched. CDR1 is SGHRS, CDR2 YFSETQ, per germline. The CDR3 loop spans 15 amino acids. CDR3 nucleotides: TGCGCCAGCAGCGGGGGCGGACTAGCGGGGCTAGGGGAGTTCTTC. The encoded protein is CASSGGGLAGLGEFF.